The 9 T cell receptor beta chains presented below share a single source sample, sequenced in a study of T cell repertoires in cytomegalovirus infection. One entry per CDR3 protein results from TCRdb running MiXCR on the reads. The sample has about 320,000 distinct CDR3 sequences, 9% to 9.5% seen once. Sequencing was performed on PBMCs. These receptors all stem from a human donor in good health (CMV status not recorded). Some clones in this sample may be carry-over from other donors' samples.

This clonotype was seen only a few times. V usage is TRBV20-1 and J usage is TRBJ1-1; no clear D. This CDR3 is built from 13 residues. Trimming took off 3 bases at V and 1 base at J, with 9 bases between the two ends. Germline loops: CDR1 DFQATT, CDR2 SNEGSKA (reference sequence). CDR3 sequence reads: CSASLSRNTEAFF. CDR3 DNA sequence: TGCAGTGCTAGTTTATCGAGGAACACTGAAGCTTTCTTT.

This clonotype was picked up many times. V and J are TRBV20-1 and TRBJ1-5; D is undetermined. CDR3 length: 12 residues. The V gene lost 0 bases and the J gene lost 6 bases, with 6 bases spanning the gap. Germline V lookup: CDR1 DFQATT, CDR2 SNEGSKA (reference sequence). The CDR3: CSAREGSQPQHF. The CDR3, as DNA: TGCAGTGCTAGAGAGGGCAGTCAGCCCCAGCATTTT.

There are a few counts of this clonotype. V usage is TRBV7-2 and J usage is TRBJ2-3, with D tentatively TRBD1 (6 bases). V was pared by 5 bases and J by 0 bases, with 12 bases between. The germline gives CDR1 SGHTA, CDR2 FQGNSA. The CDR3 is 15 amino acids. CDR3 DNA: TGTGCCAGCAGCCTCGACAGGTCTAGCACAGATACGCAGTATTTT. Protein product: CASSLDRSSTDTQYF.

A word on this clonotype: The germline gene is not matched at one end of the junction; a read error may be the cause. DNA of the CDR3: TGTGCCAGCAGCCAGGGGGGCTGGAAATCCTACGAGCAGTACTTC. Translated: CASSQGGWKSYEQYF. The J gene is TRBJ2-7, the V gene TRBV4-1, with D possibly being TRBD1 (7 bases). CDR1 MGHRA and CDR2 YSYEKL come from the germline V gene. The CDR3 consists of 15 residues.

The table lists this clonotype with a few counts. The genes are TRBV7-9 and TRBJ1-5; D is possibly TRBD1 (5 bases). This CDR3 has 16 amino acids. The germline V gene encodes CDR1 SEHNR and CDR2 FQNEAQ (reference sequence). Trimming removed 5 bases from V and 1 base from J, with 15 bases in between. The CDR3 DNA sequence: TGTGCCAGCAGCCCTCAAGGGGCAGGGAGCAATCAGCCCCAGCATTTT. It is translated as CASSPQGAGSNQPQHF.

V usage is TRBV7-6 and J usage is TRBJ1-5; no clear D gene. CDR1 is SGHVS and CDR2 is FNYEAQ in the germline V gene. The CDR3 has 14 residues. V was trimmed by 6 bases and J by 2 bases, leaving 11 bases between them. Here the CDR3 DNA reads TGTGCCAGCAGTATTCAAGAGGGCAATCAGCCCCAGCATTTT. This encodes CASSIQEGNQPQHF.

The chain carries TRBV11-2 and TRBJ2-1; 11 positions match TRBD2. Germline CDR1 reads SGHAT; CDR2 reads FQNNGV. This CDR3 has 14 amino acids. V lost 3 bases to trimming and J lost 6 bases; unmatched junction nucleotides: 1. CDR3 sequence (DNA): TGTGCCAGCAGCTTTACTAGCGGGAGCAATGAGCAGTTCTTC. This codes for CASSFTSGSNEQFF.

A few counts support this clonotype. The genes are TRBV7-6 and TRBJ2-5, with 7 bases that match TRBD2. Germline V lookup: CDR1 SGHVS, CDR2 FNYEAQ. The CDR3 is made up of 15 amino acids. V was clipped by 5 bases and J by 4 bases; unmatched bases: 10. Written as DNA, the CDR3 is TGTGCCAGCAGCCCGCCCCCGGGGAGGGGAGAGACCCAGTACTTC. Its protein is CASSPPPGRGETQYF.

This clonotype was seen ten or more times. The V gene is TRBV7-8, the J gene TRBJ2-1; D is possibly TRBD2 (5 bases). Germline V gene data show CDR1 as SGHVS and CDR2 as FQNEAQ. V was cut by 5 bases and J by 6 bases, with 14 bases left in between. CDR3 length equals 14 residues. CDR3 protein: CASSRDYPTNEQFF. The CDR3 DNA sequence: TGTGCCAGCAGCCGCGACTATCCTACCAATGAGCAGTTCTTC.